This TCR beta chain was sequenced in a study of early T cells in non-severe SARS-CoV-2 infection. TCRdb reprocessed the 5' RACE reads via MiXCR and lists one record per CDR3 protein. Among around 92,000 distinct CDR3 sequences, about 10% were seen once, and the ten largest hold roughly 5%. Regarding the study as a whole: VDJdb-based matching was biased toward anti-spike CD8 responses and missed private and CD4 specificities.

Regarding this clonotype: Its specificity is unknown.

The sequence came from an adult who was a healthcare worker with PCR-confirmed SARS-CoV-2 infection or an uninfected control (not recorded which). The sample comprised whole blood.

The CDR3 nucleotides read TGTGCCAGCAGTCCCCTCAGGGGGAACACTGAAGCTTTCTTT. This gives the protein CASSPLRGNTEAFF. The chain links TRBV12-3 or TRBV12-4 to TRBJ1-1; D is perhaps TRBD1 (6 bases). CDR3 size: 14 residues. V shed 5 bases and J shed 1 base, with 11 bases lying between them.